Here is one TCR beta chain with its context. This clonotype was detected a few times. It lacks a known antigen. Base qualities are not recorded, but no much larger clone differs from it by a single base. The data were taken from a study of T cells in Graves' hyperthyroidism and ophthalmopathy (dated by TCRdb to about 2019). With regard to the full study: To identify TCR V-J signatures that set the groups apart, the researchers used a discovery cohort of more than 95 patients, made up of roughly 40 with Graves' ophthalmopathy and some 60 with stable Graves' hyperthyroidism. Following sampling, methimazole starting at 30 mg daily was given to hyperthyroidism patients, and high-dose intravenous methylprednisolone was given to ophthalmopathy patients. According to the paper, TCR Vbeta CDR3 sequencing was carried out on roughly 130 peripheral blood samples, which came from fewer than 50 ophthalmopathy, roughly 75 hyperthyroidism and approximately 17 progressor patients. The 100 or so discovery patients were divided at random into training and test sets in a 7:3 ratio. In several Graves' hyperthyroidism patients, the study also compared T-cell repertoires from thyroid tissue with T-cell repertoires from blood. An independent validation cohort of fewer than 20 hyperthyroidism patients and 17 patients who later progressed to ophthalmopathy tested prospective prediction of ophthalmopathy.

Stable Graves' hyperthyroidism was defined as no progression to ophthalmopathy during 18 months of follow-up. Hyperthyroidism patients were aged 18 to 65 years and newly diagnosed, with disease duration of less than 2 months. Any patient with an uncontrolled infection, another autoimmune disease, pregnancy or lactation was excluded. Diagnoses were based on clinical symptoms, serum thyroxine and TRAb, thyroid ultrasound and orbital computed tomography. Trizol reagent was used to extract total RNA, and RNA quality was then checked on an Agilent 2100 Bioanalyzer. Amplification of TCR beta CDR3 regions was carried out from RNA transcripts. A first-round RT-PCR of the TCR CDR3 used the HTBI primer set with the Qiagen OneStep RT-PCR kit. A second multiplex PCR round built the libraries, followed by size selection and purification. The libraries were sequenced on an Illumina HiSeq2000 using paired-end 100 bp reads. The source study handled its data this way. SOAPnuke was used to process the raw data, throwing out any read that contained adapters or uncalled bases, had a mean Phred below 15, or lacked an exact constant-primer or identifier match. COPE v1.2.5 was used to merge high-quality paired reads, and clonotypes were defined as unique nucleotide sequences. MiTCR v1.1 was used to align clonotypes to the IMGT TRBV, TRBD and TRBJ reference segments. The analysis was restricted to V-J combinations with a frequency above 0.0001, which together covered 99% to 99.2% of the repertoires. A TCS score was defined as the ratio of F50 (clonal expansion) to E x V (chaos), with BLOSUM62-based TCRdist applied between CDR3 peptides within each V-J. Welch's t-statistics and random forest reduced fewer than 550 V-J features to 13, which were used in a naive Bayes classifier (R e1071). The similarity between thyroid and blood repertoires was quantified using the Morisita-Horn index. TCRdb reanalyzed the raw reads on its own, using fastp at Q25 for trimming and MiXCR for clone calling, and kept in-frame beta chains. Identical CDR3 protein sequences are pooled into one entry, listed with their most common genes and DNA. The V and J calls, along with clone size, are taken from TCRdb and not from the paper's own processing. The sample table records about 610,000 distinct CDR3 sequences; about half of these occur just once. The leading ten clones occupy around 8% of the sample.

Based on the germline V gene, the CDR1 and CDR2 sequences are SNHLY and FYNNEI. The trim is 6 bases for V and 0 bases for J, with a gap of 12 bases between the germline ends. Its CDR3 holds 16 amino acids, cysteine through phenylalanine. Only CDR3 DNA is held: 48 bases, read in frame from base 1. Broader findings and caveats from the paper: A model built on a 13 V-J signature distinguished ophthalmopathy from stable hyperthyroidism, reaching approximately 89% sensitivity and around 81% specificity in cross-validation and 80%/75% in testing. No statistical method was used to set the sample size in advance, and investigators knew the group allocation. Most expanded thyroid clonotypes (frequency above 0.001) were also detected in blood, suggesting blood repertoires may reflect thyroid immune responses. During validation, the model predicted progression to ophthalmopathy a median of about 5.9 months ahead of onset, with more than 55% sensitivity and under 85% specificity.

Sequencing was performed on peripheral blood or thyroid tissue (not recorded which). The TCR sequence derives from a woman between 18 and 29 years old with Graves' hyperthyroidism. The rearranged chain carries TRBV2 and TRBJ1-6, with the D gene too uncertain to name. The CDR3 corresponds to CASRDLGSSYNSPLHF. The base sequence is TGTGCCAGCAGAGATCTGGGTAGCTCCTATAATTCACCCCTCCACTTT.